This note documents a single T cell receptor (beta chain) sequence. This entry is derived from a study of CDR3 diversity in severe acne. TCRdb itself ran the PCR reads through MiXCR, one entry per CDR3 protein. This table holds some 90,000 distinct CDR3 sequences, about 49% found once. The CDR3 totals 16 residues. Per the germline V gene, CDR1 is SEHNR and CDR2 is FQNEAQ (reference sequence). The V and J ends lost 2 bases and 0 bases respectively, with 13 bases between them. The rearrangement joins TRBV7-9 to TRBJ1-2; D remains ambiguous. The sequence derives from a male donor with severe acne vulgaris. The sequenced material came from blood. For the CDR3, the DNA is TGTGCCAGCAGCTTATATGAGCCATTAGCTAACTATGGCTACACCTTC. This encodes CASSLYEPLANYGYTF. Full variable domain (remainder filled in from reference TRBV7-9 and TRBJ1-2): DTGVSQNPRHKITKRGQNVTFRCDPISEHNRLYWYRQTLGQGPEFLTYFQNEAQLEKSRLLSDRFSAERPKGSFSTLEIQRTEQGDSAMYLCASSLYEPLANYGYTFGSGTRLTVV.